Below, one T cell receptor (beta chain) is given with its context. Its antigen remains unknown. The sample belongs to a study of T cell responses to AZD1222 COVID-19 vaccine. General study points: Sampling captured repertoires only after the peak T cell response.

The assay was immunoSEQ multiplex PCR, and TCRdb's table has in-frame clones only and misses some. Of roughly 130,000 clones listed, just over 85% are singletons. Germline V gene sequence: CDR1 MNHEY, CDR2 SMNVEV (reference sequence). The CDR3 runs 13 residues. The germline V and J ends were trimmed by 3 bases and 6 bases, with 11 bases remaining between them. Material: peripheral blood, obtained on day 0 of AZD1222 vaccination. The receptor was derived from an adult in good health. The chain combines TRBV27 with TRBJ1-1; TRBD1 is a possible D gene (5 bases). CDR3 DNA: TGTGCCAGCAGTTTGGCAGGGCTCTCTGAAGCTTTCTTT. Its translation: CASSLAGLSEAFF.